This record concerns one T cell receptor beta chain sequence. Its specificity is not known. CDR3 length equals 14 residues. Trimming removed 4 bases at V and 2 bases at J, with 12 bases between. CDR1 is SGDLS and CDR2 is YYNGEE in the germline V gene. Sequenced by immunoSEQ multiplex PCR; TCRdb stores in-frame clones only, minus some. The sample has approximately 10,000 clones, 98% to 99% seen once. This sample is drawn from a study of monozygotic twins with cystic fibrosis. Regarding the study as a whole: The repertoire was suggested to be naive-dominated, clonality median about 0.009. Co-twins had the most similar V usage for 13 of 16 pairs, J for 8.

The receptor was isolated from a girl under 10 years old with cystic fibrosis. Sequencing input: blood. The chain is built from TRBV9 and TRBJ1-1; D might be TRBD1 (5 bases). CDR3 bases: TGTGCCAGCAGCCCCCGGACATCTAACACTGAAGCTTTCTTT. Encoded protein: CASSPRTSNTEAFF.